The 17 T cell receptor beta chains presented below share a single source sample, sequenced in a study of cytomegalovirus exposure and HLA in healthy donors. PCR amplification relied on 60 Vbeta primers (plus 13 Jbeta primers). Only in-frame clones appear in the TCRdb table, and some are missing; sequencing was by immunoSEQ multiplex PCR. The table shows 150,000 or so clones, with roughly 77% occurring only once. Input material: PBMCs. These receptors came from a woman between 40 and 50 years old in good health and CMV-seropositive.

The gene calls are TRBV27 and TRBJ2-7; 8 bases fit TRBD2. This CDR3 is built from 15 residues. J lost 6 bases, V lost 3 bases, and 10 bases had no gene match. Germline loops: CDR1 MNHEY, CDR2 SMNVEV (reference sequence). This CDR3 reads CASSLTETSVGEQYF. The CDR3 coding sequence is TGTGCCAGCAGTTTGACAGAGACTAGCGTTGGCGAGCAGTACTTC.

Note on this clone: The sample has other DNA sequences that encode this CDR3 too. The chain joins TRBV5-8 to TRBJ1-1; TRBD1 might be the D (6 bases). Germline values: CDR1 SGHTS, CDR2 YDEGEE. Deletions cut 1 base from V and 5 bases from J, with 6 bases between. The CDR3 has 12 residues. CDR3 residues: CASSLRGTEAFF. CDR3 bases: TGTGCCAGCAGCTTGAGGGGGACTGAAGCTTTCTTT.

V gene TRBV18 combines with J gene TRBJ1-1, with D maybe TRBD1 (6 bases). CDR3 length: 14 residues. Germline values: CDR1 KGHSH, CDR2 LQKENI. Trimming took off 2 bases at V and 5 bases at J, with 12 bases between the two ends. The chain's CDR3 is CASSPDRTGTEAFF. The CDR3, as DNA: TGTGCCAGCTCACCAGACAGAACAGGGACTGAAGCTTTCTTT.

CDR3 coding DNA: TGTGCCAGCATGAGGTTGACTGAAGCTTTCTTT. It encodes CASMRLTEAFF. The rearrangement joins TRBV28 to TRBJ1-1, with D unclear. V was shortened by 7 bases and J by 5 bases, with 8 bases between the two germline ends. CDR1 MDHEN and CDR2 SYDVKM come from the germline V gene. There are 11 residues in the CDR3.

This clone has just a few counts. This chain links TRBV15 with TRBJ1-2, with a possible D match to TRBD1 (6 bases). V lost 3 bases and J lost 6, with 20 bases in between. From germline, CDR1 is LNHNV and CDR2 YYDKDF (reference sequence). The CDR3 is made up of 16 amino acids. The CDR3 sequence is CATSRVTGAGANGYTF. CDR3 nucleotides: TGTGCCACCAGCAGGGTGACGGGGGCGGGGGCAAATGGCTACACCTTC.

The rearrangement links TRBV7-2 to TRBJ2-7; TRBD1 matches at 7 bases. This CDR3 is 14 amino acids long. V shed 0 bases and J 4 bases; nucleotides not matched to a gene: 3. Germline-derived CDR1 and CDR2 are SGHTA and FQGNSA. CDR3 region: CASSLAMTGYEQYF. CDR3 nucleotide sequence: TGTGCCAGCAGCTTAGCTATGACAGGGTACGAGCAGTACTTC.

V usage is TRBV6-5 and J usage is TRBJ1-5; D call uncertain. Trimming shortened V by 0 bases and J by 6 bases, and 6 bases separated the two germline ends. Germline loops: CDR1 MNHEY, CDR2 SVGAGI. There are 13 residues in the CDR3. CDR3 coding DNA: TGTGCCAGCAGTTACTCAAGCGGTCAGCCCCAGCATTTT. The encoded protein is CASSYSSGQPQHF.

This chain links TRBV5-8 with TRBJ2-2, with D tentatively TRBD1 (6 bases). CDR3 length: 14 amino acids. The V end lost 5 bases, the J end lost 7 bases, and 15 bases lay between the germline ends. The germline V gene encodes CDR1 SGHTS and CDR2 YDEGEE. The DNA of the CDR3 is TGTGCCAGCAGTAGAACAGGGATGGGCGGGGAGCTGTTTTTT. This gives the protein CASSRTGMGGELFF.

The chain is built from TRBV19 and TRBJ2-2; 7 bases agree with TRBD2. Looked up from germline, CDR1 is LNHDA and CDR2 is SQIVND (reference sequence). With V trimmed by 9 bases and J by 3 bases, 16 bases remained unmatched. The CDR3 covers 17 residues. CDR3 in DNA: TGTGCCAGCGAGTCCCCCCGGGGGGTGATAGACACCGGGGAGCTGTTTTTT. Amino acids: CASESPRGVIDTGELFF.

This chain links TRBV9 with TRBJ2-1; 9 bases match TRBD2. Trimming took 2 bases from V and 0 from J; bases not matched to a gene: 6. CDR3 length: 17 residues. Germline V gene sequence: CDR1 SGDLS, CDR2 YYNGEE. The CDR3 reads CASSVTLREGSYNEQFF. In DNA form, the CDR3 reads TGTGCCAGCAGCGTCACCCTGCGGGAGGGCTCCTACAATGAGCAGTTCTTC. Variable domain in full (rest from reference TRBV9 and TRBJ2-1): DSGVTQTPKHLITATGQRVTLRCSPRSGDLSVYWYQQSLDQGLQFLIQYYNGEERAKGNILERFSAQQFPDLHSELNLSSLELGDSALYFCASSVTLREGSYNEQFFGPGTRLTVL.

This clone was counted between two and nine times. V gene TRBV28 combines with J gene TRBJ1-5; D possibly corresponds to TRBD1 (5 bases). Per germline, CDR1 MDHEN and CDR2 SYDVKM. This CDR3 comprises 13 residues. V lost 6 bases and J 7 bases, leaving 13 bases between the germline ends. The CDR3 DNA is TGTGCCAGCAGACTTACCCAGGGACAGCCCCAGCATTTT. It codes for CASRLTQGQPQHF. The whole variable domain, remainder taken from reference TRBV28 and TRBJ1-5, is DVKVTQSSRYLVKRTGEKVFLECVQDMDHENMFWYRQDPGLGLRLIYFSYDVKMKEKGDIPEGYSVSREKKERFSLILESASTNQTSMYLCASRLTQGQPQHFGDGTRLSIL.

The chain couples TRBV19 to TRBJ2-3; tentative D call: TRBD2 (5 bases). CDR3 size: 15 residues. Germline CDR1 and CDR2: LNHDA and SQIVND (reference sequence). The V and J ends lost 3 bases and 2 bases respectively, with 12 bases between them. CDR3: CASSIRTEATDTQYF. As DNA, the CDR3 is TGTGCCAGTAGTATTAGGACGGAGGCCACAGATACGCAGTATTTT.

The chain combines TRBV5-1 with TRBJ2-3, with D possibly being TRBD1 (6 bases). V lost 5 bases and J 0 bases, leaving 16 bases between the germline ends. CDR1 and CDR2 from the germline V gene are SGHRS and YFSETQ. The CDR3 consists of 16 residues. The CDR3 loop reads CASSNLGALSTDTQYF. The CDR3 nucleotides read TGCGCCAGCAGTAACTTGGGGGCACTTAGCACAGATACGCAGTATTTT.

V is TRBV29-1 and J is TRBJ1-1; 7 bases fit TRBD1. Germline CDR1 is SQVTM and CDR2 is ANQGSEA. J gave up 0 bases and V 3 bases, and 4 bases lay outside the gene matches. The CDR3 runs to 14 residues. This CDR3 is CSVDLTGLNTEAFF. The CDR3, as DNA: TGCAGCGTTGACCTGACAGGGTTGAACACTGAAGCTTTCTTT.

DNA of the CDR3: TGTGCCAGCAGCGTAGCCGCTAGCGGGAGCTACGAGCAGTACTTC. It translates to CASSVAASGSYEQYF. V usage is TRBV9 and J usage is TRBJ2-7; the match to TRBD2 covers 10 bases. Per the germline V gene, CDR1 is SGDLS and CDR2 is YYNGEE. The CDR3 loop spans 15 amino acids. With 0 bases clipped from V and 3 bases from J, the junction kept 3 bases outside the gene matches.

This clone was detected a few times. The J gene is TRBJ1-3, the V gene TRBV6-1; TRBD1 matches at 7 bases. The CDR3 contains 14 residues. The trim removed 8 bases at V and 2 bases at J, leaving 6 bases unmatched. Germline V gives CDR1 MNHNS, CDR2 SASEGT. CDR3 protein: CASSVRGPGNTIYF. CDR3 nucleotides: TGTGCCAGCTCGGTGAGGGGGCCTGGAAACACCATATATTTT.

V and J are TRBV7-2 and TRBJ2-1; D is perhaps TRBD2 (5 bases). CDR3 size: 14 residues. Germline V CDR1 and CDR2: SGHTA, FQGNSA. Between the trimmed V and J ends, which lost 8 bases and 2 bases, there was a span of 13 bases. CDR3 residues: CASALGEPYNEQFF. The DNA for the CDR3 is TGTGCCAGCGCCCTCGGGGAACCCTACAATGAGCAGTTCTTC.